The next 20 T cell receptor beta chains were all read from a single sample in a study of T cell repertoires in cytomegalovirus infection (dated by TCRdb to the late 2010s). Sequencer: Illumina HiSeq 1500. TCRdb trimmed the raw reads at Q25, called clones with MiXCR and kept productive beta chains. Identical CDR3 proteins give one entry, which carries the most common genes and DNA. The sample data list 230,000 or so distinct CDR3 sequences, and approximately 40% of these were observed just once. The ten largest clones take up 55% to 70% of the sample. These receptors' antigens are unknown. Taken with the paper, the label for treatment or condition translates to: in vitro stimulation with specific CMV peptide epitopes to enrich CMV-specific T cells. This specimen was CD8+ T cells from cultured PBMCs, taken from culture after CMV antigen stimulation. These TCRs come from a human donor in good health (CMV status not recorded). Some clones in this sample may be carry-over from other donors' samples.

This sequence joins TRBV7-4 and TRBJ2-7; D ambiguous. Per the germline V gene, CDR1 is SGHVT and CDR2 is SQSDAQ. The CDR3 is 13 residues long. The V end lost 1 base, the J end lost 1 base, and 5 bases lay between the germline ends. CDR3 residues: CASSLVESYEQYF. In DNA, the CDR3 is TGTGCCAGCAGCTTAGTAGAGTCCTACGAGCAGTACTTC.

The V call is TRBV25-1, the J call TRBJ2-7; D perhaps matches TRBD2 (7 bases). V shed 1 base and J shed 7 bases, with 17 bases lying between them. This CDR3 has 15 residues. CDR1 and CDR2 (germline): MGHDK, SYGVNS. Here the CDR3 reads CASSEFLAGAGEQYF. The CDR3 coding sequence is TGTGCCAGCAGTGAATTCTTGGCGGGGGCAGGGGAGCAGTACTTC.

This clonotype was picked up a small number of times. This chain links TRBV7-3 with TRBJ1-1, with D possibly being TRBD1 (6 bases). The CDR3 spans 14 residues. Looked up from germline, CDR1 is SGHTA and CDR2 is FQGTGA. V lost 2 bases, J lost 7 bases, and 14 bases lay in between. Here the CDR3 DNA reads TGTGCCAGCAGCTTAGGCGTGGGGGCTGGTGAAGCTTTCTTT. It translates to CASSLGVGAGEAFF. Combining the CDR3 with reference TRBV7-3 and TRBJ1-1 gives the whole variable domain GAGVSQTPSNKVTEKGKYVELRCDPISGHTALYWYRQSLGQGPEFLIYFQGTGAADDSGLPNDRFFAVRPEGSVSTLKIQRTERGDSAVYLCASSLGVGAGEAFFGQGTRLTVV.

The CDR3 spells CASSYGRGARTYEQYF. CDR3 nucleotide sequence: TGCGCCAGCAGTTATGGACGGGGGGCTAGGACCTACGAGCAGTACTTC. The chain uses TRBV5-1 and TRBJ2-7; maybe TRBD2 (7 bases). CDR1 SGHRS and CDR2 YFSETQ come from the germline V gene. This CDR3 has 16 amino acids. Trimming removed 5 bases from V and 2 bases from J, with 20 bases in between.

This clonotype was detected a few times. The chain links TRBV7-9 to TRBJ2-6; possibly TRBD2 for D (5 bases). V gave up 3 bases and J gave up 2 bases, with 8 bases separating them. The length of the CDR3 is 15 residues. Germline CDR1 reads SEHNR; CDR2 reads FQNEAQ (reference sequence). The CDR3 DNA follows: TGTGCCAGCAGCTTGACGGGGACTGGGGCCAACGTCCTGACTTTC. Encoded protein: CASSLTGTGANVLTF.

This clonotype was counted a few times. CDR3 in amino acids: CASSPLVSGTEAFF. Here the CDR3 DNA reads TGTGCCAGCAGCCCTTTGGTCAGCGGCACTGAAGCTTTCTTT. This chain connects TRBV7-6 to TRBJ1-1; D gene uncertain. The germline gives CDR1 SGHVS, CDR2 FNYEAQ. Trimming cost V 5 bases and J 4 bases, with 14 bases left between them. The CDR3 has 14 residues.

The rearrangement links TRBV7-6 to TRBJ2-7, with D possibly being TRBD1 or TRBD2 (5 bases each). The CDR3 totals 15 residues. CDR1 SGHVS and CDR2 FNYEAQ come from the germline V gene. Trimming shortened V by 1 base and J by 6 bases, and 16 bases separated the two germline ends. The CDR3 region is CASSLESRDLIEQYF. DNA for the CDR3: TGTGCCAGCAGCTTAGAGTCCCGGGACCTCATCGAGCAGTACTTC. The variable domain in full, completed from reference TRBV7-6 and TRBJ2-7, reads GAGVSQSPRYKVTKRGQDVALRCDPISGHVSLYWYRQALGQGPEFLTYFNYEAQQDKSGLPNDRFSAERPEGSISTLTIQRTEQRDSAMYRCASSLESRDLIEQYFGPGTRLTVT.

This chain uses TRBV6-6 with TRBJ2-1; 7 bases are shared with TRBD2. The CDR3 has 13 residues. Germline V gene lookup returns CDR1 MNHNY and CDR2 SVGAGI (reference sequence). J lost 8 bases, V lost 7 bases, and 8 bases had no gene match. This chain's CDR3 is CASTDPGLDEQFF. The DNA of the CDR3 is TGTGCCAGCACCGACCCCGGACTAGATGAGCAGTTCTTC.

The genes are TRBV19 and TRBJ2-3; maybe TRBD1 (8 bases). This CDR3 is 17 amino acids long. V lost 4 bases to trimming and J lost 2 bases, with 19 bases between them. Looked up from germline, CDR1 is LNHDA and CDR2 is SQIVND (reference sequence). CDR3 nucleotides: TGTGCCAGTAGTACGGTCGACAGGGGAGGGCCCACAGATACGCAGTATTTT. Translating it yields CASSTVDRGGPTDTQYF.

The chain carries TRBV12-3 or TRBV12-4 and TRBJ2-5; 10 nucleotides align to TRBD2. This CDR3 has 16 amino acids. Unmatched junction bases numbered 8, after V lost 2 bases and J lost 5 bases. Here the CDR3 DNA reads TGTGCCAGCAGTTTAACTAGCGGGGCCATGGAGGAGACCCAGTACTTC. Translating gives CASSLTSGAMEETQYF.

In its sample, this clonotype was seen a few times. The chain is built from TRBV28 and TRBJ2-7, with 8 bases aligning to TRBD1. The ends lost 5 bases at V and 3 bases at J; junction bases unmatched: 9. CDR1 and CDR2 (germline): MDHEN, SYDVKM. The CDR3 covers 15 residues. CDR3: CASSTQGALLYEQYF. CDR3 bases: TGTGCCAGCAGTACTCAGGGGGCTCTCCTCTACGAGCAGTACTTC.

This chain uses TRBV7-6 with TRBJ1-5; no clear D gene. The CDR3 sequence is 15 residues long. V lost 2 bases to trimming and J lost 1 base, with 9 bases between them. From germline, CDR1 is SGHVS and CDR2 FNYEAQ. In DNA, the CDR3 is TGTGCCAGCAGCTTAAGCGCTTGGAGCAATCAGCCCCAGCATTTT. Translated, it gives CASSLSAWSNQPQHF.

A few counts support this clonotype. This rearrangement joins TRBV11-2 to TRBJ2-3; D is undetermined. Germline V CDR1 and CDR2: SGHAT, FQNNGV. Trimming left V 3 bases short and J 6 bases short, with 10 bases between. The CDR3 extends over 13 amino acids. CDR3 sequence reads: CASSFLERDTQYF. The DNA for the CDR3 is TGTGCCAGCAGCTTTCTCGAGAGGGATACGCAGTATTTT.

This clonotype was detected only a few times. The chain has TRBV2 and TRBJ2-7; D is tentatively TRBD1 or TRBD2 (6 bases each). Germline V gene data show CDR1 as SNHLY and CDR2 as FYNNEI. V was pared by 1 base and J by 2 bases, with 9 bases between. This CDR3 spans 14 amino acids. This CDR3 reads CASSEGGAPYEQYF. The CDR3 DNA reads TGTGCCAGCAGTGAAGGGGGGGCGCCCTACGAGCAGTACTTC.

The rearrangement uses TRBV10-3 and TRBJ1-2, with TRBD1 as a possible D gene (6 bases). CDR1 and CDR2 (germline): ENHRY, SYGVKD. The CDR3 has 15 residues. V was clipped by 6 bases and J by 2 bases, with 16 bases between them. This CDR3 is CAIREYRDPNYGYTF. Written as DNA, the CDR3 is TGTGCCATCAGAGAATACAGGGATCCAAACTATGGCTACACCTTC.

The chain links TRBV10-3 to TRBJ2-7, with 8 bases aligning to TRBD1. This CDR3 spans 14 amino acids. The germline V gene encodes CDR1 ENHRY and CDR2 SYGVKD. Trimming removed 2 bases from V and 3 bases from J; junction bases left unmatched: 3. Here the CDR3 reads CAISEGQGDYEQYF. The CDR3 nucleotides are TGTGCCATCAGTGAGGGACAGGGTGACTACGAGCAGTACTTC.

Comment on this clonotype: The junction differs from germline at one of its ends, possibly a read error. V is TRBV7-6 and J is TRBJ2-7; D may be TRBD1 or TRBD2 (5 bases each). This CDR3 spans 14 amino acids. Germline V gene sequence: CDR1 SGHVS, CDR2 FNYEAQ. Written as DNA, the CDR3 is TGTGTCAGCAGCCGCCCGACAGAGGCGGGCGAGCAGTACTTC. This encodes CVSSRPTEAGEQYF.

V usage is TRBV6-9 and J usage is TRBJ2-5, with 7 bases lining up with TRBD2. CDR3 length: 14 amino acids. CDR1 MNHGY and CDR2 SVAAGI come from the germline V gene. V trimming: 6 bases; J trimming: 3 bases; junction bases outside the gene matches: 7. The chain's CDR3 is CASSPGLPKETQYF. DNA for the CDR3: TGTGCCAGCAGCCCGGGACTACCAAAAGAGACCCAGTACTTC.

The sample holds one count of this clonotype. At one boundary the junction diverges from the germline segment, which might be a read error. The J gene is TRBJ2-1, the V gene TRBV5-3; 8 nucleotides align to TRBD1. TRBV5-3 is classed as an ORF, of uncertain function. The CDR3 runs to 14 residues. CDR3 in amino acids: CASSWGTGQDEQFF. In nucleotides, the CDR3 is TGTGCCAGCAGCTGGGGGACAGGTCAAGATGAGCAGTTCTTC.

In this sample, this clonotype turned up a few times. This rearrangement joins TRBV7-9 to TRBJ2-2, with TRBD2 matching over 12 bases. The CDR3 totals 18 residues. CDR1 is SEHNR and CDR2 is FQNEAQ in the germline V gene (reference sequence). The trim removed 1 base at V and 4 bases at J, leaving 7 bases unmatched. CDR3 residues: CASSLGPSGGAVTGELFF. In nucleotides, the CDR3 is TGTGCCAGCAGCTTAGGTCCTAGCGGGGGGGCCGTCACCGGGGAGCTGTTTTTT. The full variable domain, completed using reference TRBV7-9 and TRBJ2-2, is DTGVSQNPRHKITKRGQNVTFRCDPISEHNRLYWYRQTLGQGPEFLTYFQNEAQLEKSRLLSDRFSAERPKGSFSTLEIQRTEQGDSAMYLCASSLGPSGGAVTGELFFGEGSRLTVL.